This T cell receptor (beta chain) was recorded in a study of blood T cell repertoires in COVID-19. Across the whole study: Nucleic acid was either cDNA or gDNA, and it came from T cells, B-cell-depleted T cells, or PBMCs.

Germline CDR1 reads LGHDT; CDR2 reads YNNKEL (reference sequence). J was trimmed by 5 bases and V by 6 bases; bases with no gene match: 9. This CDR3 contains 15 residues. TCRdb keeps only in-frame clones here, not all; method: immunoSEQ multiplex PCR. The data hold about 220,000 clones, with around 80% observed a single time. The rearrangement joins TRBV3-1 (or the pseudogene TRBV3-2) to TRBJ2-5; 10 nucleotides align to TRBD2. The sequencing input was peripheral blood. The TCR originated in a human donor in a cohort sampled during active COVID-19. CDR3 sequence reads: CASRSAGGVTETQYF. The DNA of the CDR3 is TGTGCCAGCAGGTCAGCGGGAGGGGTAACTGAGACCCAGTACTTC.